The clone carrying this T cell receptor (beta chain) was recorded a few times. This record comes from a study of OX40 agonist ivuxolimab in advanced cancers. CDR1 and CDR2 from the germline V gene are SEHNR and FQNEAQ (reference sequence). V trimming: 3 bases; J trimming: 4 bases; junction bases outside the gene matches: 12. CDR3 length: 16 residues. Sequenced by immunoSEQ multiplex PCR; TCRdb stores in-frame clones only, minus some. The sample has over 50,000 clones; approximately 77% are singletons. The receptor comes from an adult with an advanced solid tumor such as melanoma, head and neck, liver or kidney cancer. The sequenced sample was CD4+ or CD8+ T cells sorted from blood, obtained in a trial of the OX40 agonist ivuxolimab. The V gene is TRBV7-9, the J gene TRBJ2-7; 7 bases are shared with TRBD2. The CDR3 spells CASSFGGLGEAYEQYF. The DNA for the CDR3 is TGTGCCAGCAGCTTTGGAGGACTAGGAGAGGCGTACGAGCAGTACTTC.